This T cell receptor (beta chain) was recorded in a study of cytomegalovirus exposure and HLA in healthy donors. PCR involved 60 Vbeta and 13 Jbeta primers. TCRdb keeps only in-frame clones here, not all; method: immunoSEQ multiplex PCR. The sample yields 100,000 or so clones, about three quarters seen once. CDR1 is MNHNS, CDR2 SASEGT, per germline. The CDR3 runs 16 residues. V was pared by 4 bases and J by 3 bases, with 19 bases between. The chain is built from TRBV6-1 and TRBJ2-7, with a weak D call TRBD1 (6 bases). This TCR was sampled from a man between 40 and 49 years old in good health and CMV-seronegative. Sequencing was performed on PBMCs. The CDR3 coding sequence is TGTGCCAGCAGTGTCGGATCACAGGGCCCTAACTACGAGCAGTACTTC. This gives the protein CASSVGSQGPNYEQYF.